One sample yielded the 21 T cell receptor beta chains listed below, sequenced in a study of blood T cell repertoires in COVID-19. TCRdb's table, derived via immunoSEQ multiplex PCR, lists solely in-frame clones and lacks some. Here the sample spans about 190,000 clones, less than 85% being singletons. The specimen sequenced was peripheral blood. The receptor source for this set is a woman aged 50 to 65 with acute or convalescent COVID-19.

This rearrangement joins TRBV5-4 to TRBJ1-1; TRBD1 might be the D (5 bases). The germline V gene has CDR1 SGHNT and CDR2 YYREEE (reference sequence). The CDR3 is made up of 16 amino acids. V was pared by 4 bases and J by 6 bases, with 22 bases between. CDR3 DNA: TGTGCCAGCAGCCCCTCCGTAAGAGGCAGGGTAGCTGAAGCTTTCTTT. Its protein is CASSPSVRGRVAEAFF. The variable domain in full, completed from reference TRBV5-4 and TRBJ1-1, reads ETGVTQSPTHLIKTRGQQVTLRCSSQSGHNTVSWYQQALGQGPQFIFQYYREEENGRGNFPPRFSGLQFPNYSSELNVNALELDDSALYLCASSPSVRGRVAEAFFGQGTRLTVV.

The rearrangement links TRBV28 to TRBJ1-1; unclear D gene. CDR3 length: 17 residues. V lost 2 bases, J lost 6 bases, and 22 bases lay in between. Germline assignment: CDR1 MDHEN and CDR2 SYDVKM. The CDR3 sequence: CASSLHSTRPRSPEAFF. In nucleotides, the CDR3 is TGTGCCAGCAGTTTACACTCGACGCGTCCGAGGTCCCCTGAAGCTTTCTTT.

This sequence joins TRBV10-3 and TRBJ2-1; 11 bases align to TRBD2. The CDR3 sequence is 14 residues long. CDR1 is ENHRY and CDR2 is SYGVKD in the germline V gene. The ends lost 6 bases at V and 7 bases at J; junction bases unmatched: 5. The CDR3 protein is CAISTSGSQNEQFF. The CDR3 nucleotides are TGTGCCATCAGCACTAGCGGGAGTCAGAATGAGCAGTTCTTC.

This CDR3 reads CASSPPSGRKETQYF. The CDR3, as DNA: TGTGCCAGCTCACCCCCTTCCGGGAGGAAAGAGACCCAGTACTTC. V gene TRBV18 combines with J gene TRBJ2-5, with 7 bases aligning to TRBD2. The CDR3 sequence is 15 residues long. Germline V CDR1 and CDR2: KGHSH, LQKENI. Unmatched junction bases numbered 7, after V lost 3 bases and J lost 3 bases.

V gene TRBV28 combines with J gene TRBJ2-7, with D maybe TRBD1 (5 bases). CDR1 and CDR2 (germline): MDHEN, SYDVKM. This CDR3 is built from 15 residues. Trimming shortened V by 5 bases and J by 2 bases, and 16 bases separated the two germline ends. The CDR3 sequence: CASSPPRESAYEQYF. Here the CDR3 DNA reads TGTGCCAGCAGTCCGCCCAGGGAATCGGCCTACGAGCAGTACTTC.

For this clone: The identical CDR3 is also encoded by other nucleotide sequences in the sample. The chain uses TRBV3-1 (or the pseudogene TRBV3-2) and TRBJ1-3; TRBD1 matches at 7 bases. The CDR3 is 14 amino acids. Germline V gene data show CDR1 as LGHDT and CDR2 as YNNKEL (reference sequence). The V gene end was trimmed by 5 bases and the J gene end by 4 bases; junction bases not matched to a gene: 5. The CDR3 sequence is CASSRQGAGNTIYF. The DNA of the CDR3 is TGTGCCAGCAGCAGACAGGGAGCCGGAAACACCATATATTTT.

The J gene is TRBJ2-3, the V gene TRBV9; 7 positions match TRBD2. V was pared by 0 bases and J by 7 bases, with 17 bases of the junction left unmatched. This CDR3 comprises 18 residues. Germline CDR1 and CDR2: SGDLS and YYNGEE. The CDR3 coding sequence is TGTGCCAGCAGCGTAGCTGACATTGAGCGGGATGGGGGGAATACGCAGTATTTT. Translation: CASSVADIERDGGNTQYF.

This chain connects TRBV7-2 to TRBJ2-7, with TRBD2 as a possible D gene (6 bases). The CDR3 is 16 residues long. Looked up from germline, CDR1 is SGHTA and CDR2 is FQGNSA. The ends were cut back, 1 base at V and 5 bases at J, with 18 bases in the middle. This CDR3 is CASSLVGGMMRDEQYF. DNA for the CDR3: TGTGCCAGCAGCTTAGTCGGCGGGATGATGCGCGACGAGCAGTACTTC.

The V and J genes are TRBV11-2 and TRBJ1-1; D call uncertain. V gave up 3 bases and J gave up 8 bases, with 19 bases separating them. Germline-derived CDR1 and CDR2 are SGHAT and FQNNGV. There are 15 residues in the CDR3. The CDR3 region is CASSFGISAPTEAFF. As DNA, the CDR3 is TGTGCCAGCAGCTTCGGGATATCCGCGCCCACCGAAGCTTTCTTT.

The V call is TRBV7-9, the J call TRBJ1-2, with 12 bases fitting TRBD1. J gave up 8 bases and V 2 bases, and 9 bases lay outside the gene matches. The CDR3 runs 16 residues. Germline CDR1 is SEHNR and CDR2 is FQNEAQ (reference sequence). CDR3 protein: CASSLSGTGGFYGYTF. CDR3 nucleotide sequence: TGTGCCAGCAGCTTATCAGGGACAGGGGGCTTCTACGGCTACACCTTC.

This clone was observed once. The genes are TRBV3-1 (or the pseudogene TRBV3-2) and TRBJ2-6; D is possibly TRBD1 (6 bases). V was cut by 3 bases and J by 0 bases, with 9 bases left in between. This CDR3 is 16 amino acids long. The germline V gene encodes CDR1 LGHDT and CDR2 YNNKEL (reference sequence). The CDR3 loop is CASSQGAPSGANVLTF. Written as DNA, the CDR3 is TGTGCCAGCAGCCAGGGGGCCCCCTCTGGGGCCAACGTCCTGACTTTC.

The V gene is TRBV6-1, the J gene TRBJ2-7; 13 bases line up with TRBD2. Trimming at V came to 2 bases and at J to 4 bases, leaving 2 bases not matched to a gene. CDR3 size: 15 residues. Per the germline V gene, CDR1 is MNHNS and CDR2 is SASEGT. The CDR3 is CASSEPGLAGYEQYF. The CDR3 coding sequence is TGTGCCAGCAGTGAACCGGGACTAGCGGGATACGAGCAGTACTTC.

The chain has TRBV19 and TRBJ2-6, with D hard to call. Trimming pared 5 bases from V and 0 bases from J, leaving 8 bases between. Germline V gene data show CDR1 as LNHDA and CDR2 as SQIVND (reference sequence). The CDR3 contains 15 residues. The CDR3 coding sequence is TGTGCCAGTAGTGCATACAGCTCTGGGGCCAACGTCCTGACTTTC. As protein: CASSAYSSGANVLTF.

The V call is TRBV5-5, the J call TRBJ1-2; 7 bases map to TRBD1. Germline assignment: CDR1 SGHKS and CDR2 YYEKEE (reference sequence). With V trimmed by 2 bases and J by 5 bases, 24 bases remained unmatched. The CDR3 length is 20 residues. In DNA, the CDR3 is TGTGCCAGCAGCTTCCGGGACAGCCTATGGGGCACACCTTCGGCATATGGCTACACCTTC. Encoded protein: CASSFRDSLWGTPSAYGYTF.

The chain carries TRBV28 and TRBJ2-7; 15 bases line up with TRBD2. The CDR3 contains 17 residues. Germline V lookup: CDR1 MDHEN, CDR2 SYDVKM. Losses at the gene ends were 4 bases for V and 6 bases for J; bases not matched to a gene: 10. Here the CDR3 reads CASSSWTSGRGGGEQYF. In DNA, the CDR3 is TGTGCCAGCAGTTCCTGGACTAGCGGGAGGGGGGGCGGCGAGCAGTACTTC.

The CDR3 loop is CASSWGQGFKNIQYF. The CDR3 DNA follows: TGCGCCAGCAGCTGGGGACAGGGATTCAAAAACATTCAGTACTTC. This sequence joins TRBV5-1 and TRBJ2-4; TRBD1 aligns across 9 bases. The CDR3 is 15 amino acids. J gave up 3 bases and V 3 bases, and 4 bases lay outside the gene matches. Germline CDR1 SGHRS, CDR2 YFSETQ.

The CDR3 DNA reads as TGTGCCAGCAGCCAAGATCATGGAGTCCAGAATTCACCCCTCCACTTT. It codes for CASSQDHGVQNSPLHF. This sequence joins TRBV14 and TRBJ1-6; the D is unclear. Germline V gives CDR1 SGHDN, CDR2 FVKESK. There are 16 residues in the CDR3. V lost 0 bases and J 7 bases, leaving 13 bases between the germline ends.

The gene calls are TRBV30 and TRBJ1-2; no clear D gene. The V and J ends lost 3 bases and 8 bases respectively, with 16 bases between them. This CDR3 comprises 13 residues. Looked up from germline, CDR1 is GTSNPN and CDR2 is SVGIG (reference sequence). CDR3 sequence reads: CAWRLGRARGYTF. The CDR3 region has the DNA TGTGCCTGGAGACTAGGGCGGGCGCGAGGCTACACCTTC. The full variable domain, rest sourced from reference TRBV30 and TRBJ1-2, is SQTIHQWPATLVQPVGSPLSLECTVEGTSNPNLYWYRQAAGRGLQLLFYSVGIGQISSEVPQNLSASRPQDRQFILSSKKLLLSDSGFYLCAWRLGRARGYTFGSGTRLTVV.

The V and J genes are TRBV11-2 and TRBJ2-7, with D possibly TRBD1 on 6 matching bases. The V end was cut by 5 bases, the J end by 4 bases, with 21 bases between. The CDR3 totals 16 residues. Germline lookup yields CDR1 SGHAT and CDR2 FQNNGV. Written as DNA, the CDR3 is TGTGCCAGCAGCCCCATCCGGTGGACAGAGAAATACGAGCAGTACTTC. Translated: CASSPIRWTEKYEQYF.

This clone was seen just once. The chain uses TRBV5-6 and TRBJ2-3; 7 nucleotides agree with TRBD1. Germline trimming cut 0 bases from V and 1 base from J; bases unmatched to any gene: 8. CDR3 length: 17 residues. Germline CDR1 and CDR2: SGHDT and YYEEEE. The CDR3 here is CASSLVGRGFGTDTQYF. The CDR3 nucleotides read TGTGCCAGCAGCTTGGTGGGCAGGGGGTTTGGCACAGATACGCAGTATTTT.

This clone is a singleton in its sample. Here the CDR3 reads CASSYDKNSPLHF. As DNA, the CDR3 is TGTGCCAGCAGTTACGACAAAAATTCACCCCTCCACTTT. The genes are TRBV6-5 and TRBJ1-6, with D unclear. This CDR3 comprises 13 residues. The germline V gene has CDR1 MNHEY and CDR2 SVGAGI. Trimming took 2 bases from V and 7 from J, leaving 6 bases between them.